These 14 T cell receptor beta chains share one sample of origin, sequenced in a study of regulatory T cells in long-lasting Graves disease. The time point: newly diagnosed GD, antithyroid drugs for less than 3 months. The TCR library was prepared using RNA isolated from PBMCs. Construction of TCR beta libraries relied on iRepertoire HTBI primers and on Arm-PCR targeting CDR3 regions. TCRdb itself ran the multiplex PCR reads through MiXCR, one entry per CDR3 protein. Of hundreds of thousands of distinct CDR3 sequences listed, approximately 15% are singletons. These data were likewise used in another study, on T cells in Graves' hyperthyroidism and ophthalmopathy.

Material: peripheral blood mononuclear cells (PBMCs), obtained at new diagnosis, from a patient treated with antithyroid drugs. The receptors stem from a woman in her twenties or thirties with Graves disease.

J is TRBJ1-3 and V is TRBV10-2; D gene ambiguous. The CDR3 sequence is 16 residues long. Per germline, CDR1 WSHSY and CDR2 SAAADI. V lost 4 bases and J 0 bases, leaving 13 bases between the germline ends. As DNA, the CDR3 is TGCGCCAGCAGTGCGGGCGGGCAGAGCTCTGGAAACACCATATATTTT. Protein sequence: CASSAGGQSSGNTIYF.

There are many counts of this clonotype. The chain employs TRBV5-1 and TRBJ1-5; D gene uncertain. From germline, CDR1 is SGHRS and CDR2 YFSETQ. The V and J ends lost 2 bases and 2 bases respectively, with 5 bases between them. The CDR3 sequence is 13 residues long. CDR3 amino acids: CASSFEGNQPQHF. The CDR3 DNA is TGCGCCAGCAGCTTCGAAGGCAATCAGCCCCAGCATTTT.

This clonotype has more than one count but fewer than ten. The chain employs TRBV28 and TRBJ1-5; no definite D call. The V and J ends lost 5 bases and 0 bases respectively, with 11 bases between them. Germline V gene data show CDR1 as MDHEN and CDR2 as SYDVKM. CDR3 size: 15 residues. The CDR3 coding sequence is TGTGCCAGCAGTAGAGCAGGTTATAGCAATCAGCCCCAGCATTTT. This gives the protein CASSRAGYSNQPQHF.

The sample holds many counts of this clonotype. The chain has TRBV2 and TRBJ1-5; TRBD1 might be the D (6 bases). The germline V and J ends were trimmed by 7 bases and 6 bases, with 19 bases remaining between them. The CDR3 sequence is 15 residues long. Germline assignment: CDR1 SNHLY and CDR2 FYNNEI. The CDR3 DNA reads TGTGCCAGCACCTACCCCCGACAGGAGGGTCAGCCCCAGCATTTT. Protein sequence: CASTYPRQEGQPQHF.

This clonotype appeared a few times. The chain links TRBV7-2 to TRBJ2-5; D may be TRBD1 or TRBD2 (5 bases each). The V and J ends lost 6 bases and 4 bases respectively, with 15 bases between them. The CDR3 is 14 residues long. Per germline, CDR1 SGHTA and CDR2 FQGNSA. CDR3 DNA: TGTGCCAGCAGTTGGGGCCGGGGCACAGAGACCCAGTACTTC. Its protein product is CASSWGRGTETQYF.

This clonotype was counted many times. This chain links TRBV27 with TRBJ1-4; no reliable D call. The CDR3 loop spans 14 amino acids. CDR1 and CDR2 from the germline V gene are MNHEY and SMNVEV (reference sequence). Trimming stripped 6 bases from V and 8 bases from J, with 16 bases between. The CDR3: CASRDGRRVEKLFF. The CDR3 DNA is TGTGCCAGCAGGGACGGGCGAAGGGTCGAAAAACTGTTTTTT.

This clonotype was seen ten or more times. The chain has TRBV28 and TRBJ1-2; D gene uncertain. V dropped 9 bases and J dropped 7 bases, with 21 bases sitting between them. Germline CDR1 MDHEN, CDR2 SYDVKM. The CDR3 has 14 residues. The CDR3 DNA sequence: TGTGCCAGTTGGCCTCCGGGGTACCGACTTGGCTACACCTTC. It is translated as CASWPPGYRLGYTF.

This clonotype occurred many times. The CDR3 DNA reads TGTGCCAGTTTGGAGGGAGGGAAGAACACTGAAGCTTTCTTT. This encodes CASLEGGKNTEAFF. The chain couples TRBV6-1 to TRBJ1-1; D not certain. This CDR3 contains 14 residues. Trimming pared 9 bases from V and 1 base from J, leaving 15 bases between. The germline gives CDR1 MNHNS, CDR2 SASEGT.

As DNA, the CDR3 is TGTGCCACCAGTGATCGAAACAGGGGATCTGGAAACACCATATATTTT. Translated, it gives CATSDRNRGSGNTIYF. This chain connects TRBV24-1 to TRBJ1-3, with TRBD1 matching 7 bases. Trimming at V came to 3 bases and at J to 1 base, leaving 5 bases not matched to a gene. The CDR3 is 16 residues long. The germline gives CDR1 KGHDR, CDR2 SFDVKD.

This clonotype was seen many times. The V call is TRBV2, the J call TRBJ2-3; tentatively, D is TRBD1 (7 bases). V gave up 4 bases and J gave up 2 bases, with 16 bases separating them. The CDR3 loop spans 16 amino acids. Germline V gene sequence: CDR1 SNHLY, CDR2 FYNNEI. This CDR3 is CASSARRDSPTDTQYF. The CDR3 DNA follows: TGTGCCAGCAGTGCTAGGAGGGACAGTCCCACAGATACGCAGTATTTT.

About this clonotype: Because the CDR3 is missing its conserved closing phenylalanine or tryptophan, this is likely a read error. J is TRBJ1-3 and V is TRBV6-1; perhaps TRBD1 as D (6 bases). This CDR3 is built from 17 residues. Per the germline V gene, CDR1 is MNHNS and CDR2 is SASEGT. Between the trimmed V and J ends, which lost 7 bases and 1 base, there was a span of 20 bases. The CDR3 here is CASKRALGGRSGNTIYS. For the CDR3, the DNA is TGTGCCAGCAAGAGGGCGTTGGGGGGGCGATCTGGAAACACCATATATTCT.

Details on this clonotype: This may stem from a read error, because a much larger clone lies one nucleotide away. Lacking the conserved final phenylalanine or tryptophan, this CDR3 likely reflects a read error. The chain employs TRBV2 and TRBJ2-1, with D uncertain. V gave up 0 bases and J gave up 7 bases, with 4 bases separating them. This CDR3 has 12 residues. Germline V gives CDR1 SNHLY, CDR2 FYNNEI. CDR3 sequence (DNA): TGTGCCAGCAGTGAAGCGGTAAATGAGCAGTTCTCC. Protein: CASSEAVNEQFS.

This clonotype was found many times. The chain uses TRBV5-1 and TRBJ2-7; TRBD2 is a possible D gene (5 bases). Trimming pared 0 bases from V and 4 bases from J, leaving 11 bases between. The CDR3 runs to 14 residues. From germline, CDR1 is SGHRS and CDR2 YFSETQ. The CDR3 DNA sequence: TGCGCCAGCAGCTTGGTTGGGAGAGAGTACGAGCAGTACTTC. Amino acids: CASSLVGREYEQYF.

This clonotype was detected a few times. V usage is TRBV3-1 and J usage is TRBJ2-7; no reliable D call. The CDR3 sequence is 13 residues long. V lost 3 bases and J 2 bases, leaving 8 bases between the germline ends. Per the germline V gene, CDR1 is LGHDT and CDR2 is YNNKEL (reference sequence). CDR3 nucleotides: TGTGCCAGCAGCCACCCGGGCACCTACGAGCAGTACTTC. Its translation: CASSHPGTYEQYF.